This T cell receptor (beta chain) was documented in a study of control samples from healthy donors and cancer patients. Germline CDR1 is MDHEN and CDR2 is SYDVKM. This CDR3 region has 17 residues. Trimming cost V 0 bases and J 8 bases; bases outside gene matches: 6. This clone was counted only a few times. Produced via immunoSEQ multiplex PCR; TCRdb's table is partial and in-frame only. Of 150,000 to 200,000 clones listed, 70% to 90% are singletons. Sequencing was performed on blood. This sequence originates from a young man in good health. This chain links TRBV28 with TRBJ2-2; 13 bases map to TRBD2. The CDR3 region has the DNA TGTGCCAGCAGTTTATGGAGACTAGCGGGGGGACCGGGGGAGCTGTTTTTT. This translates into CASSLWRLAGGPGELFF.